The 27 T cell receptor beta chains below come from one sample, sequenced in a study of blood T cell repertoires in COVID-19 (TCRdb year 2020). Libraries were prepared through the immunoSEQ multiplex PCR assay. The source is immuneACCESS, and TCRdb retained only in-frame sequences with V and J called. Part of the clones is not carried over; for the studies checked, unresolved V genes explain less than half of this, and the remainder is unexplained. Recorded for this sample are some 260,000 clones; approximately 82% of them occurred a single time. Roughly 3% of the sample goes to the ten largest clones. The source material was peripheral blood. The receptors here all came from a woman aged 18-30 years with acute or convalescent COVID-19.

CDR3 bases: TGTGCCAGCAGCGGCAGGGCCACCGAATGGGGCACTGAAGCTTTCTTT. Its translation is CASSGRATEWGTEAFF. V usage is TRBV7-2 and J usage is TRBJ1-1; D perhaps matches TRBD1 (5 bases). Germline lookup yields CDR1 SGHTA and CDR2 FQGNSA. The CDR3 runs to 16 residues. V lost 5 bases and J 4 bases, leaving 20 bases between the germline ends.

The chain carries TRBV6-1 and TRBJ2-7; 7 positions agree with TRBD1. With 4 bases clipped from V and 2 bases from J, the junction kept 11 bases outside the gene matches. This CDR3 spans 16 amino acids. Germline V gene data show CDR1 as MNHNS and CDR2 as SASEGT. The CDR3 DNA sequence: TGTGCCAGCAGTGTGAACCCGGGACAGATACCCTACGAGCAGTACTTC. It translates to CASSVNPGQIPYEQYF.

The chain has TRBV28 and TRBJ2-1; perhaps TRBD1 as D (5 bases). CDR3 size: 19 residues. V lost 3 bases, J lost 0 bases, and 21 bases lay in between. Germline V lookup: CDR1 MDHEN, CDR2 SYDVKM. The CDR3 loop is CASSLVGQPTPRSYNEQFF. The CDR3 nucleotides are TGTGCCAGCAGTTTGGTGGGGCAACCTACACCCCGCTCCTACAATGAGCAGTTCTTC.

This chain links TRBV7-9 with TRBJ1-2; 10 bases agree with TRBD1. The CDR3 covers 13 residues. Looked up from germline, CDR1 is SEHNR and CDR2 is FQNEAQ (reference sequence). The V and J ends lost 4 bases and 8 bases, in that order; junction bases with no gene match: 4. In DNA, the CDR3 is TGTGCCAGCAGCTGGGGGACAGGGGAGGGCTACACCTTC. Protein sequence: CASSWGTGEGYTF.

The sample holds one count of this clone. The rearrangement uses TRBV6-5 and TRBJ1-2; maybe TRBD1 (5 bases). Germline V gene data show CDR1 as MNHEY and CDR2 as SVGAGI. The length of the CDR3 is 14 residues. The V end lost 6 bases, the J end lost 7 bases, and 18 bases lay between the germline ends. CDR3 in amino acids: CASSDRPGLLGYTF. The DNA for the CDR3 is TGTGCCAGCAGCGACCGACCAGGGCTTCTTGGCTACACCTTC.

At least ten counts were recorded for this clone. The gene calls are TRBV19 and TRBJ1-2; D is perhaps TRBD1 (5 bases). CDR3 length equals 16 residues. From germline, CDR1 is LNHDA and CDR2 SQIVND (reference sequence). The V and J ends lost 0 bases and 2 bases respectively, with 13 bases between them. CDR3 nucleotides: TGTGCCAGTAGTATAGATCTAAGGGGTACAAACTATGGCTACACCTTC. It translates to CASSIDLRGTNYGYTF.

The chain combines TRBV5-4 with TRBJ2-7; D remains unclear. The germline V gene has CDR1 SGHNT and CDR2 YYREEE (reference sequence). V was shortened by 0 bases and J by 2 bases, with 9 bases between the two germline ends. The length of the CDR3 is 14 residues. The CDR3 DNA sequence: TGTGCCAGCAGCTTGGGCTACAGCCCCTACGAGCAGTACTTC. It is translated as CASSLGYSPYEQYF.

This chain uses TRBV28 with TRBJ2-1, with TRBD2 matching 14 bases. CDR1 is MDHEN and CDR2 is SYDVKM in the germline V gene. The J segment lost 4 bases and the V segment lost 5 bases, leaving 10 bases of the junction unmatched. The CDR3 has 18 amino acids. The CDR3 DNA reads TGTGCCAGCAGTACGGGGGGACTAGCGGGAGTGGAGTACAATGAGCAGTTCTTC. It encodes CASSTGGLAGVEYNEQFF.

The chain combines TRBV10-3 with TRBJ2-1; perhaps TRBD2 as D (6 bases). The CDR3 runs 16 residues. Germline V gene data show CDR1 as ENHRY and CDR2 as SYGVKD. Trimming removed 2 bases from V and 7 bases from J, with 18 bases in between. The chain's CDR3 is CAISEHGGIVLNEQFF. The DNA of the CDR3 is TGTGCCATCAGTGAGCACGGCGGGATAGTTTTGAATGAGCAGTTCTTC.

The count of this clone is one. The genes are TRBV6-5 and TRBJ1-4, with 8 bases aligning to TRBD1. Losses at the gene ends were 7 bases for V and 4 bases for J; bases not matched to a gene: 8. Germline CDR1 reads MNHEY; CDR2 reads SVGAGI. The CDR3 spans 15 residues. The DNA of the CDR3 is TGTGCCAGCAAATCACACAGGGGGATTAATGAAAAACTGTTTTTT. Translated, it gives CASKSHRGINEKLFF.

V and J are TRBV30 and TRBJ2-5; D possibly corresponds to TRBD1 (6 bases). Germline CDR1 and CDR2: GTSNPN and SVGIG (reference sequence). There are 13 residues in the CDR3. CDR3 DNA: TGTGCTTTGGTGGGGGCATGGCAAGAGACCCAGTACTTC. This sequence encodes CALVGAWQETQYF.

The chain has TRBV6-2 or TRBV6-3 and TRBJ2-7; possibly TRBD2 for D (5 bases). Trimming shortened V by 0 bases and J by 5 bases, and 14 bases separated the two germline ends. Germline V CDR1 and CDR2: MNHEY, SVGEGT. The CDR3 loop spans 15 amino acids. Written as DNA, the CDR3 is TGTGCCAGCAGTTACTCGCAGGCCCCCGGGGACGAGCAGTACTTC. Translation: CASSYSQAPGDEQYF.

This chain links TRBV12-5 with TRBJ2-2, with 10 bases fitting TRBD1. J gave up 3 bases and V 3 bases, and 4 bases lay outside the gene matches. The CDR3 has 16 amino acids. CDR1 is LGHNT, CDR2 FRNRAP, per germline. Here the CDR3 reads CASGFGQGGDTGELFF. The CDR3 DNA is TGTGCTAGTGGTTTTGGACAGGGGGGAGACACCGGGGAGCTGTTTTTT.

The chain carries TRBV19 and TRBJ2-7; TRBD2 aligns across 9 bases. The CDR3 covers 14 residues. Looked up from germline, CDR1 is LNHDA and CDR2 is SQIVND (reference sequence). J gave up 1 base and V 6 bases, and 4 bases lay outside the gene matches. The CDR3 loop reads CASRFSGSSYEQYF. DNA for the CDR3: TGTGCCAGTAGGTTTAGCGGGAGTTCCTACGAGCAGTACTTC.

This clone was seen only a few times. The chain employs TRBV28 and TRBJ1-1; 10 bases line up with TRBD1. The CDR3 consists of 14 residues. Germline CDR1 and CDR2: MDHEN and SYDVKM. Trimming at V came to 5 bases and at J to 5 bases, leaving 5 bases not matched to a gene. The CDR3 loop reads CASSAWTGGTEAFF. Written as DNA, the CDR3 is TGTGCCAGCAGTGCATGGACAGGGGGGACTGAAGCTTTCTTT.

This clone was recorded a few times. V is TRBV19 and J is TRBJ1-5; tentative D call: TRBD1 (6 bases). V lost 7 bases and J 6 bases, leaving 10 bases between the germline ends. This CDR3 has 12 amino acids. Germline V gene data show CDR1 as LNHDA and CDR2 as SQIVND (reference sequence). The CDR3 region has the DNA TGTGCCAGTACGGGGGGGCTTCAGCCCCAGCATTTT. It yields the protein CASTGGLQPQHF.

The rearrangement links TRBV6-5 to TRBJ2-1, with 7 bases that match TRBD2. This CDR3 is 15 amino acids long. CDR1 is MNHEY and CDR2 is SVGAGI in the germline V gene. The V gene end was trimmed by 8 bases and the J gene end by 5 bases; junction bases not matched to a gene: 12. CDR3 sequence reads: CASYQTGTTHNEQFF. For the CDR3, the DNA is TGTGCCAGCTATCAAACCGGGACTACGCACAATGAGCAGTTCTTC.

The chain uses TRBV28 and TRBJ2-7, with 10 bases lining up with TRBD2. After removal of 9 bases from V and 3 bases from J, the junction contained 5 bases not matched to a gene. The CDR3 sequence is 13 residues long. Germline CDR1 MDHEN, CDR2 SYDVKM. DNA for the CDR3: TGTGCCAGTCGGACTAGCGGTGACTACGAGCAGTACTTC. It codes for CASRTSGDYEQYF.

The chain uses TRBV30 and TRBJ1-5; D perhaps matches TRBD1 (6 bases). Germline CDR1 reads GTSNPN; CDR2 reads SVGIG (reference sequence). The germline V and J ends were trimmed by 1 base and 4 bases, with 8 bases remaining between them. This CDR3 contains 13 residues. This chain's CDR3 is CAWSGQANQPQHF. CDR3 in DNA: TGTGCCTGGAGTGGACAGGCGAATCAGCCCCAGCATTTT.

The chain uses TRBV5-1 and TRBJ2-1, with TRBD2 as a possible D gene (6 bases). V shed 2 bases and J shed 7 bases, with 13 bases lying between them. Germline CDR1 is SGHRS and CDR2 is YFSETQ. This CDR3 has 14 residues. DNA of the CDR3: TGCGCCAGCAGCTTTAATGCGGGACGGAATGAGCAGTTCTTC. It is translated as CASSFNAGRNEQFF.

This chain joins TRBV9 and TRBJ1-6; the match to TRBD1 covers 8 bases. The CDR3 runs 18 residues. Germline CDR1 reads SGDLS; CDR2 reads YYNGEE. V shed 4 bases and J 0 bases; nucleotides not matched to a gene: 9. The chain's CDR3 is CASSPGQGWGSYNSPLHF. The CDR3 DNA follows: TGTGCCAGCAGCCCCGGACAGGGTTGGGGCTCCTATAATTCACCCCTCCACTTT.

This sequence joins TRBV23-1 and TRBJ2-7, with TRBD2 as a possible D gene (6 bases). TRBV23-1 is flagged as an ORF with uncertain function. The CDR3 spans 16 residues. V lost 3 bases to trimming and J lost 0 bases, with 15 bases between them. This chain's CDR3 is CASSQEVRTISYEQYF. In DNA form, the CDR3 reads TGCGCCAGCAGTCAGGAGGTCCGGACTATCTCCTACGAGCAGTACTTC.

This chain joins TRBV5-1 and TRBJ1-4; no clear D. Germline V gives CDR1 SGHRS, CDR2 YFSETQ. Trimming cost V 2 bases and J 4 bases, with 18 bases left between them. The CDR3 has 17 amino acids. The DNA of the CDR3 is TGCGCCAGCAGCTTAGTGCCCCCGCGGGCCCTTAATGAAAAACTGTTTTTT. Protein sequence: CASSLVPPRALNEKLFF.

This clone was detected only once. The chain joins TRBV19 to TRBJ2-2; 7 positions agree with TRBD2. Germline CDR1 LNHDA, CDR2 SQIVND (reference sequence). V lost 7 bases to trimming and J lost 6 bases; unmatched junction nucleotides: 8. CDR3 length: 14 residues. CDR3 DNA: TGTGCCAGTAATCGTGAAGGGAGGGCCGGGGAGCTGTTTTTT. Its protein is CASNREGRAGELFF. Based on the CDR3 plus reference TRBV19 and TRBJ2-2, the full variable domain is DGGITQSPKYLFRKEGQNVTLSCEQNLNHDAMYWYRQDPGQGLRLIYYSQIVNDFQKGDIAEGYSVSREKKESFPLTVTSAQKNPTAFYLCASNREGRAGELFFGEGSRLTVL.

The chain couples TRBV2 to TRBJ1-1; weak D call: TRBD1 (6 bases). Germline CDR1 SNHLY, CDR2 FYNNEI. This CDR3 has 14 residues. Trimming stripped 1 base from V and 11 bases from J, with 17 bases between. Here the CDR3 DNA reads TGTGCCAGCAGTGAAGAGGGGGGGAGGTATGGCGCTTTCTTT. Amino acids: CASSEEGGRYGAFF.

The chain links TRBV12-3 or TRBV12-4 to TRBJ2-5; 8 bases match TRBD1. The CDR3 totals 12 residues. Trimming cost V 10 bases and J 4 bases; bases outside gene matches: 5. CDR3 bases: TGTGCCACTCGAACAGGGGGAGAGACCCAGTACTTC. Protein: CATRTGGETQYF.

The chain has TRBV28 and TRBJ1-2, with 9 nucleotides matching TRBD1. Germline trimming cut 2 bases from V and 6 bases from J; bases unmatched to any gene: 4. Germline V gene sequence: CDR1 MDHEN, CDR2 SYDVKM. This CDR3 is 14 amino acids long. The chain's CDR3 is CASSLLGQGNGYTF. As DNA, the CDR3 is TGTGCCAGCAGTTTACTTGGACAGGGGAATGGCTACACCTTC.